Below, 26 T cell receptor beta chains from the same sample are listed, as sequenced in a study of neoadjuvant anti-PD-1 for oral cavity cancer. Data came from immunoSEQ multiplex PCR; TCRdb stores just in-frame clones and leaves some out. The sample holds over 30,000 clones, just under 90% seen once. Specimen: PBMCs, collected before nivolumab (anti-PD-1) treatment. The source is a person aged 35-79 years with oral cavity squamous cell carcinoma.

The chain joins TRBV7-6 to TRBJ2-1; 7 bases map to TRBD1. The V gene's germline CDR1 is SGHVS and CDR2 FNYEAQ. This CDR3 has 15 residues. Trimming cost V 5 bases and J 5 bases; bases outside gene matches: 9. The CDR3 sequence: CASSAYRGANNEQFF. The CDR3 DNA reads as TGTGCCAGCAGCGCGTACAGGGGCGCTAACAATGAGCAGTTCTTC.

The J gene is TRBJ1-1, the V gene TRBV6-5; D is unclear. The ends were cut back, 5 bases at V and 3 bases at J, with 13 bases in the middle. Germline-derived CDR1 and CDR2 are MNHEY and SVGAGI. The CDR3 has 14 residues. CDR3 sequence (DNA): TGTGCCAGCAGTCCTCGTATGGACGACACTGAAGCTTTCTTT. This codes for CASSPRMDDTEAFF.

The chain has TRBV7-2 and TRBJ2-7, with 9 positions matching TRBD2. CDR1 SGHTA and CDR2 FQGNSA come from the germline V gene. This CDR3 is built from 15 residues. V gave up 4 bases and J gave up 4 bases; unmatched junction bases: 8. The CDR3 sequence is CASSSNSGGTYEQYF. The CDR3 region has the DNA TGTGCCAGCAGCTCCAATAGCGGGGGTACTTACGAGCAGTACTTC.

The rearrangement uses TRBV7-9 and TRBJ1-2; D is unclear. Germline V gives CDR1 SEHNR, CDR2 FQNEAQ (reference sequence). This CDR3 is built from 15 residues. Trimming shortened V by 1 base and J by 1 base, and 10 bases separated the two germline ends. This chain's CDR3 is CASSLDFADNYGYTF. The DNA of the CDR3 is TGTGCCAGCAGCTTAGACTTTGCAGATAACTATGGCTACACCTTC.

The chain links TRBV2 to TRBJ1-4; D ambiguous. Germline-derived CDR1 and CDR2 are SNHLY and FYNNEI. V dropped 6 bases and J dropped 0 bases, with 11 bases sitting between them. This CDR3 region has 15 residues. CDR3 region: CASRPRTATNEKLFF. The CDR3 DNA follows: TGTGCCAGCAGGCCACGGACGGCAACTAATGAAAAACTGTTTTTT.

A single count supports this clone. The chain combines TRBV7-8 with TRBJ2-1; TRBD1 agrees at 9 bases. The CDR3 runs 18 residues. Losses at the gene ends were 5 bases for V and 1 base for J; bases not matched to a gene: 12. CDR1 SGHVS and CDR2 FQNEAQ come from the germline V gene. As DNA, the CDR3 is TGTGCCAGCAGCCTTAGATGGGGACAGGGAGGTTCCTACAATGAGCAGTTCTTC. Amino acid sequence: CASSLRWGQGGSYNEQFF.

V and J are TRBV25-1 and TRBJ1-3; no definite D call. The CDR3 sequence is 16 residues long. V shed 3 bases and J shed 0 bases, with 12 bases lying between them. Germline loops: CDR1 MGHDK, CDR2 SYGVNS. The CDR3: CASSDSTSFSGNTIYF. CDR3 nucleotide sequence: TGTGCCAGCAGTGATAGCACATCGTTCTCTGGAAACACCATATATTTT.

The chain uses TRBV6-1 and TRBJ1-2, with TRBD1 matching 8 bases. This CDR3 contains 14 residues. CDR1 and CDR2 (germline): MNHNS, SASEGT. V trimming: 6 bases; J trimming: 4 bases; junction bases outside the gene matches: 7. Written as DNA, the CDR3 is TGTGCCAGCAGCCTTTCCGGACAGGGCTATGGCTACACCTTC. It is translated as CASSLSGQGYGYTF.

DNA for the CDR3: TGCGCCAGCAGCCAAGGTATAGCAGATACGCAGTATTTT. It specifies CASSQGIADTQYF. The chain couples TRBV4-1 to TRBJ2-3; D is uncertain. CDR1 is MGHRA and CDR2 is YSYEKL in the germline V gene. CDR3 length: 13 residues. V gave up 1 base and J gave up 4 bases, with 6 bases separating them.

The V and J genes are TRBV7-8 and TRBJ2-7; either TRBD1 or TRBD2 may supply D (5 bases each). Trimming took 1 base from V and 4 from J, leaving 29 bases between them. This CDR3 has 20 amino acids. CDR1 and CDR2 from the germline V gene are SGHVS and FQNEAQ. The CDR3 coding sequence is TGTGCCAGCAGCTTAGACCCTCTCTTAGGCCCCCTCGGGACCGCGTACGAGCAGTACTTC. As protein: CASSLDPLLGPLGTAYEQYF.

The V call is TRBV7-9, the J call TRBJ1-6; 7 positions agree with TRBD1. Unmatched junction bases numbered 12, after V lost 5 bases and J lost 8 bases. Germline assignment: CDR1 SEHNR and CDR2 FQNEAQ (reference sequence). This CDR3 spans 16 amino acids. The CDR3 loop reads CASSTRSGTVDSPLHF. CDR3 bases: TGTGCCAGCAGCACCCGGTCCGGGACAGTGGATTCACCCCTCCACTTT. Variable domain in full (rest from reference TRBV7-9 and TRBJ1-6): DTGVSQNPRHKITKRGQNVTFRCDPISEHNRLYWYRQTLGQGPEFLTYFQNEAQLEKSRLLSDRFSAERPKGSFSTLEIQRTEQGDSAMYLCASSTRSGTVDSPLHFGNGTRLTVT.

The chain employs TRBV6-1 and TRBJ2-1, with TRBD1 matching 9 bases. Germline values: CDR1 MNHNS, CDR2 SASEGT. The CDR3 runs 15 residues. Unmatched junction bases numbered 5, after V lost 4 bases and J lost 4 bases. CDR3 in amino acids: CASSVGTGSYNEQFF. The CDR3 DNA reads TGTGCCAGCAGTGTCGGGACAGGGTCTTACAATGAGCAGTTCTTC.

This chain connects TRBV13 to TRBJ2-7, with 7 positions matching TRBD2. Unmatched junction bases numbered 11, after V lost 4 bases and J lost 2 bases. The CDR3 totals 16 residues. Germline CDR1 is PRHDT and CDR2 is FYEKMQ (reference sequence). In DNA form, the CDR3 reads TGTGCCAGCAGCTCCGCTGGGGCTAGCGGAACCTACGAGCAGTACTTC. Amino acid sequence: CASSSAGASGTYEQYF.

CDR3 sequence (DNA): TGTGCCGGGTCTGGGACAGGGGTGAGCGGCGGGGAGCTGTTTTTT. Translated, it gives CAGSGTGVSGGELFF. The V gene is TRBV2, the J gene TRBJ2-2; 10 nucleotides align to TRBD1. V lost 11 bases to trimming and J lost 7 bases; unmatched junction nucleotides: 13. The germline CDR1 and CDR2 sequences are SNHLY and FYNNEI. This CDR3 spans 15 amino acids.

The chain links TRBV7-2 to TRBJ1-2; possibly TRBD1 for D (6 bases). This CDR3 has 13 residues. V was pared by 5 bases and J by 8 bases, with 15 bases between. Germline V gives CDR1 SGHTA, CDR2 FQGNSA. The CDR3 region is CASSPRGAEGYTF. The CDR3 DNA reads as TGTGCCAGCAGCCCGCGGGGGGCCGAGGGCTACACCTTC.

Here the CDR3 reads CASSLTSGGETQYF. Here the CDR3 DNA reads TGCGCCAGCAGCCTGACTAGCGGGGGAGAGACCCAGTACTTC. J is TRBJ2-5 and V is TRBV4-3; 12 positions match TRBD2. Germline V gene data show CDR1 as LGHNA and CDR2 as YSLEER. The trim removed 4 bases at V and 4 bases at J, leaving 1 base unmatched. This CDR3 contains 14 residues.

In its sample, this clone was seen once. This chain connects TRBV4-1 to TRBJ2-2; TRBD1 might be the D (6 bases). The ends were cut back, 3 bases at V and 1 base at J, with 15 bases in the middle. Per germline, CDR1 MGHRA and CDR2 YSYEKL. The CDR3 has 17 amino acids. CDR3 sequence reads: CASSHRTGTRNTGELFF. The CDR3 DNA reads as TGCGCCAGCAGCCATCGTACAGGGACCCGGAACACCGGGGAGCTGTTTTTT.

This clone was found a few times. The rearrangement joins TRBV10-3 to TRBJ2-2; TRBD1 might be the D (5 bases). CDR3 size: 13 residues. The V gene's germline CDR1 is ENHRY and CDR2 SYGVKD. The ends were cut back, 6 bases at V and 5 bases at J, with 10 bases in the middle. CDR3 bases: TGTGCCATCAGCCTCAGGGATACCGGGGAGCTGTTTTTT. Amino acids: CAISLRDTGELFF.

This clone has only a few counts. The J gene is TRBJ1-6, the V gene TRBV18; a weak D match, TRBD1 (6 bases). CDR3 length equals 14 residues. Germline CDR1 reads KGHSH; CDR2 reads LQKENI. Trimming took 4 bases from V and 7 from J, leaving 11 bases between them. CDR3 nucleotide sequence: TGTGCCAGCTCACGTAGGACAGAGAATTCACCCCTCCACTTT. Translation gives CASSRRTENSPLHF.

V usage is TRBV5-6 and J usage is TRBJ2-7; D possibly corresponds to TRBD2 (6 bases). The CDR3 contains 13 residues. Germline CDR1 reads SGHDT; CDR2 reads YYEEEE. V was cut by 0 bases and J by 3 bases, with 7 bases left in between. CDR3 nucleotides: TGTGCCAGCAGCTTGGGAGCGGGCTACGAGCAGTACTTC. Residues: CASSLGAGYEQYF.

The V call is TRBV5-4, the J call TRBJ2-7; 8 bases line up with TRBD1. Trimming took 3 bases from V and 9 from J; bases not matched to a gene: 8. Per the germline V gene, CDR1 is SGHNT and CDR2 is YYREEE (reference sequence). The CDR3 is 13 residues long. DNA for the CDR3: TGTGCCAGCAGCTCCGACACAGGGGGACCGCAGTACTTC. It is translated as CASSSDTGGPQYF.

The rearrangement uses TRBV27 and TRBJ1-2, with D possibly matching TRBD1 (5 bases). The CDR3 spans 12 residues. Germline V lookup: CDR1 MNHEY, CDR2 SMNVEV (reference sequence). The V gene lost 2 bases and the J gene lost 10 bases, with 11 bases spanning the gap. The CDR3 reads CASSLGGGVYTF. The CDR3 coding sequence is TGTGCCAGCAGTTTAGGGGGGGGAGTCTACACCTTC.

The rearrangement links TRBV2 to TRBJ2-2; D not resolved. Germline-derived CDR1 and CDR2 are SNHLY and FYNNEI. The V end lost 6 bases, the J end lost 9 bases, and 17 bases lay between the germline ends. This CDR3 has 14 residues. For the CDR3, the DNA is TGTGCCAGCAGGGAGTCTTACAGTCTGTGGGAGCTGTTTTTT. Amino acids: CASRESYSLWELFF.

V gene TRBV30 combines with J gene TRBJ1-5, with 8 positions matching TRBD1. Germline V gene sequence: CDR1 GTSNPN, CDR2 SVGIG (reference sequence). After removal of 4 bases from V and 6 bases from J, the junction contained 5 bases not matched to a gene. The CDR3 extends over 13 amino acids. The CDR3 sequence: CAWTQGAGQPQHF. CDR3 nucleotide sequence: TGTGCCTGGACCCAGGGGGCAGGTCAGCCCCAGCATTTT.

The chain combines TRBV21-1 with TRBJ2-2; TRBD1 reflects the table's D call only, with no check against the DNA. TRBV21-1 is noted as a pseudogene. This CDR3 spans 18 amino acids. CDR3 sequence: CASSTSHRGLNRAGELFF. The DNA for the CDR3 is TGTGCCAGCAGCACAAGTCACAGGGGGCTCAACAGGGCCGGGGAGCTGTTTTTT.

The chain couples TRBV5-1 to TRBJ2-7; D gene unclear. From germline, CDR1 is SGHRS and CDR2 YFSETQ. The CDR3 length is 13 residues. V was clipped by 2 bases and J by 1 base, with 7 bases between them. This chain's CDR3 is CASSFTVSYEQYF. CDR3 sequence (DNA): TGCGCCAGCAGCTTTACAGTTTCCTACGAGCAGTACTTC.